One sample yielded the 5 T cell receptor beta chains listed below, sequenced in a study of CD8+CD57+ T cells in acquired aplastic anemia. Patients chosen for sequencing had CD8+CD57+ cells that had expanded, as shown by flow cytometry. The template for TCR beta VDJ and CDR3 sequence profiling was genomic DNA. MiXCR, run by TCRdb on the reads, gives a single entry per CDR3 protein. Of approximately 470,000 distinct CDR3 sequences listed, about a third are singletons. Specimen: sorted CD4+, CD8+, or CD8+CD57+ T cells (not recorded which) from PBMCs. Receptor source: a human donor with aplastic anemia.

The V and J genes are TRBV25-1 and TRBJ2-1; D perhaps matches TRBD1 (6 bases). Trimming left V 4 bases short and J 6 bases short, with 22 bases between. Per the germline V gene, CDR1 is MGHDK and CDR2 is SYGVNS. The CDR3 has 17 residues. CDR3 nucleotide sequence: TGTGCCAGCAGTGCTAGAGGTGGGACACCCTTTCGCAATGAGCAGTTCTTC. Protein sequence: CASSARGGTPFRNEQFF.

This clonotype has only a few counts. The chain employs TRBV25-1 and TRBJ1-2, with 8 bases identical to TRBD1. The CDR3 covers 15 residues. With V trimmed by 5 bases and J by 4 bases, 9 bases remained unmatched. From germline, CDR1 is MGHDK and CDR2 SYGVNS. CDR3 DNA: TGTGCCAGCAGTTCTCCCGGGACAGGAGGCTATGGCTACACCTTC. The encoded protein is CASSSPGTGGYGYTF.

The V gene is TRBV10-3, the J gene TRBJ1-2, with D perhaps matching TRBD1 (6 bases). The ends were cut back, 5 bases at V and 3 bases at J, with 19 bases in the middle. The CDR3 has 16 amino acids. Germline V gene sequence: CDR1 ENHRY, CDR2 SYGVKD. CDR3 nucleotides: TGTGCCATCAGTAGTAAAGGACAGACGGTGTACTATGGCTACACCTTC. This encodes CAISSKGQTVYYGYTF.

The chain links TRBV24-1 to TRBJ1-2, with D unresolved. Trimming left V 1 base short and J 3 bases short, with 14 bases between. Germline CDR1 is KGHDR and CDR2 is SFDVKD. This CDR3 has 16 residues. CDR3 coding DNA: TGTGCCACCAGTGATTTTTCGGGTCAGCTGCACTATGGCTACACCTTC. Translating gives CATSDFSGQLHYGYTF.

This clonotype was observed once. The CDR3 does not end in the conserved phenylalanine or tryptophan, so this is likely a read error. The chain is built from TRBV9 and TRBJ1-2, with a possible D match to TRBD1 (6 bases). Germline CDR1 SGDLS, CDR2 YYNGEE. This CDR3 is built from 15 residues. The ends were cut back, 0 bases at V and 3 bases at J, with 12 bases in the middle. CDR3 protein: CASSVVPGADYGYTS. The CDR3 DNA reads as TGTGCCAGCAGCGTAGTCCCAGGGGCTGACTATGGCTACACCTCC.